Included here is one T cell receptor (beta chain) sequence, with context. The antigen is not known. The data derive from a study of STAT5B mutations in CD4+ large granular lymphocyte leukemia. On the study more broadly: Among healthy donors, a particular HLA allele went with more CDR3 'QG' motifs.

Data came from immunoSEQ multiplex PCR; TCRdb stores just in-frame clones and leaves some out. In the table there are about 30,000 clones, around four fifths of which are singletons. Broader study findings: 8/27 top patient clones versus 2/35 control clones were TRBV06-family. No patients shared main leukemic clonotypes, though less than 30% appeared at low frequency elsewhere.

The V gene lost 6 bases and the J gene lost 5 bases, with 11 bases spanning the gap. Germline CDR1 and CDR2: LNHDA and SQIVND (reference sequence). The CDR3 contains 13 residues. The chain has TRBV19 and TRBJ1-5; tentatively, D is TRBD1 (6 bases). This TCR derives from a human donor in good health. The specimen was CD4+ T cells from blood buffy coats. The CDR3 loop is CASRTRGDQPQHF. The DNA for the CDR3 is TGTGCCAGTAGGACCAGGGGTGATCAGCCCCAGCATTTT.